This T cell receptor (beta chain) is drawn from a study of T cells in Graves' hyperthyroidism and ophthalmopathy. Study observations and caveats: Researchers found most expanded thyroid clonotypes above 0.001 in blood as well.

Ophthalmopathy patients showed a Clinical Activity Score of at least 3, NOSPECS grade of at least 4 and duration under 3 months. Per germline, CDR1 MNHEY and CDR2 SVGEGT. CDR3 length: 15 residues. Trimming removed 6 bases from V and 6 bases from J; junction bases left unmatched: 10. TCR beta CDR3 region amplification was performed from RNA transcripts. The HTBI primer set was used in a first-round RT-PCR of the TCR CDR3. MiXCR, run by TCRdb on the multiplex PCR reads, gives a single entry per CDR3 protein. The table lists under 400,000 distinct CDR3 sequences, approximately 18% of them singletons. This clonotype was found many times. Its matching antigen is unknown.

The TCR comes from a woman between 40 and 55 years old with Graves' ophthalmopathy. Sequenced material: blood. This rearrangement joins TRBV6-2 or TRBV6-3 to TRBJ1-5; 8 bases map to TRBD1. The CDR3 DNA follows: TGTGCCAGCAGCTACGACAGGGGTAGTCGTCAGCCCCAGCATTTT. As protein: CASSYDRGSRQPQHF.